The entry below gives a single T cell receptor beta chain sequence along with its context. The specificity of this receptor is unknown. Base-call qualities are not available, and no considerably larger clone is one nucleotide away. The protocol used for the library was the immunoSEQ multiplex PCR assay. RNA was extracted from all samples and reverse transcribed into cDNA as template for TCR sequencing. First-strand cDNA was synthesized with SuperScript III using a 2:1 mix of oligo-dT and random hexamers. A synthetic immune receptor repertoire was used to assess amplification bias, and residual bias was removed computationally. Per the source publication's procedure: Raw reads were preprocessed to remove errors, and CDR3 was defined according to IMGT conventions as the region from the conserved cysteine to phenylalanine. Clonality was computed as 1 minus the Shannon entropy, with the entropy normalized by log2 of the number of productive unique TCRs. CD4 or CD8 identity of scalp clones was inferred by cross-referencing scalp TCRbeta sequences with sorted blood CD4 and CD8 repertoires. Here the immuneACCESS table is served through TCRdb, limited to in-frame sequences with V and J called. Missing clones are a known gap in these copies; in checked studies unresolved V genes cover under half, and the rest lacks a known reason. For V, J and clone size, that table is used; D and trimming come from the DNA. The sample table contains about 200,000 clones; only one count was recorded for more than 30% of them. The top ten hold about 0.48% of the sample.

Taken with the paper, the label for treatment or condition translates to: oral pan-JAK inhibitor, 5-10 mg twice daily. Peripheral blood and lesional scalp punch biopsies were obtained from patients with alopecia areata. PBMCs were separated by density centrifugation and stained for CD3, CD4 and CD8, after which CD4+ and CD8+ T cells were sorted on a FACSAria. This entry belongs to a study of CD8+ T cells in alopecia areata (dated by TCRdb to 2016 to 2019). For the study in its entirety: The treated patients took part in an open-label pilot trial in which moderate-to-severe alopecia areata was treated with oral tofacitinib at 5 to 10 mg twice daily. TCRbeta CDR3 regions were amplified by immunoSEQ multiplex PCR using 35 Vbeta forward and 13 Jbeta reverse primers. The study used high-throughput TCRbeta sequencing to examine T cell clonal expansion in alopecia areata, in both the C3H/HeJ mouse model and human patients. Tofacitinib-treated patients had biopsies at baseline and at 4 and 24 weeks of treatment, with a later scalp biopsy in several patients. Clonality in the scalp was compared among normal scalp (n=4), patchy alopecia areata scalp (n=8), and alopecia totalis/universalis scalp (n=8). RNA was obtained with the PAXgene miRNA kit for fixed scalp, the miRNeasy kit for PBMCs, and the RNeasy kit for mouse skin. Tofacitinib was given for 6 to 18 months, followed by 6 months of follow-up off drug to assess delayed response and recurrence. In treated patients, disease severity was measured using the SALT score, which gives the percentage of scalp surface area affected. Human TCRbeta sequencing covered scalp tissue and sorted CD4+ and CD8+ peripheral blood T cells from patchy and totalis/universalis alopecia areata patients and healthy controls. On the study overall, not on this receptor specifically: With tofacitinib, both scalp clonality and the number of expanded CD8+ clones among the top 100 scalp clones went down significantly. Resident alphabeta T cells in normal human skin are also sequenced, complicating scalp TCR repertoire analysis, unlike mouse skin dominated by gammadelta T cells. Many expanded lesional clones were found to persist in scalp and blood during tofacitinib treatment, and relapse after treatment cessation may be partly explained by this persistence. Compared with mice, TCR sequences shared between patients were less clear, possibly partly because of HLA diversity across the patient population. Higher clonality and more expanded CD8+ clones were observed in lesional scalp than in normal scalp, particularly in alopecia totalis/universalis, a finding suggestive of antigenic drive. The treated cohort was small, with a single nonresponder, so links between baseline CD8+ expansion and response need larger studies.

V is cut by 7 bases and J by 4 bases, and the space between the germline ends is 11 bases. The CDR3 holds 12 amino acids from the cysteine to the phenylalanine. Of all the DNA, just the CDR3 is kept, 36 bases in frame from base 1. According to the germline V gene, CDR1 reads MDHEN and CDR2 reads SYDVKM. This material consisted of CD4+ T cells sorted from blood, taken around week 31, from a patient treated with tofacitinib. The source is a human donor with alopecia areata. Recombination linked TRBV28 to TRBJ2-7, with no confident D gene call. The CDR3 protein: CASTTELYEQYF. The bases read TGTGCCAGCACAACGGAGCTTTACGAGCAGTACTTC.